This TCR beta chain was found in a study of CD8+ T cells in alopecia areata. A note on this clone: No antigen is known for it.

Treatment reported: oral pan-JAK inhibitor, 5-10 mg twice daily. Peripheral blood and lesional scalp punch biopsies came from alopecia areata patients. Researchers picked out CD4+ and CD8+ T cells from PBMCs by sorting. CDR1 is GTSNPN, CDR2 SVGIG, per germline (reference sequence). CDR3 length: 16 amino acids. Trimming pared 0 bases from V and 1 base from J, leaving 12 bases between. Sequencing relied on a cDNA template that was reverse transcribed from extracted RNA. The repertoire was sequenced with immunoSEQ multiplex PCR; TCRdb's copy has only in-frame clones and lacks some. The table lists about 64,000 clones, around 45% of them singletons, with roughly 21% in the top ten. Study findings and constraints: Affected lesional scalp, above all in alopecia totalis/universalis, was more clonal than normal scalp.

The sequenced sample was CD8+ T cells sorted from blood, obtained at approximately week 39, from a patient treated with tofacitinib. V gene TRBV30 combines with J gene TRBJ2-2; a weak D match, TRBD2 (5 bases). The receptor was isolated from a human donor with alopecia areata. The CDR3 sequence: CAWSVLSVGNTGELFF. The CDR3 nucleotides read TGTGCCTGGAGTGTACTTAGCGTGGGGAACACCGGGGAGCTGTTTTTT.